The present T cell receptor beta chain was sequenced within a study of blood T cells in healthy people across ages. Sample-barcoded 5' priming and a J-beta primer mix drove a second PCR of roughly 7 to 11 cycles. Every cDNA was tagged by a template-switch adaptor with 12 random nucleotides. In TCRdb, the 5' RACE reads were re-called with MiXCR into one record per CDR3 protein. Of some 880,000 distinct CDR3 sequences listed, about 37% are singletons. Only a few counts were recorded for this clonotype. Germline CDR1 and CDR2: MDHEN and SYDVKM. This CDR3 is built from 15 residues. Trimming took off 1 base at V and 5 bases at J, with 14 bases between the two ends.

The gene calls are TRBV28 and TRBJ2-5; tentative D call: TRBD2 (5 bases). Material: blood. The clonotype originates from a man between 18 and 35 years old in good health. CDR3 amino acids: CASSLSAQWRETQYF. The CDR3 DNA follows: TGTGCCAGCAGTTTATCGGCACAATGGAGGGAGACCCAGTACTTC.